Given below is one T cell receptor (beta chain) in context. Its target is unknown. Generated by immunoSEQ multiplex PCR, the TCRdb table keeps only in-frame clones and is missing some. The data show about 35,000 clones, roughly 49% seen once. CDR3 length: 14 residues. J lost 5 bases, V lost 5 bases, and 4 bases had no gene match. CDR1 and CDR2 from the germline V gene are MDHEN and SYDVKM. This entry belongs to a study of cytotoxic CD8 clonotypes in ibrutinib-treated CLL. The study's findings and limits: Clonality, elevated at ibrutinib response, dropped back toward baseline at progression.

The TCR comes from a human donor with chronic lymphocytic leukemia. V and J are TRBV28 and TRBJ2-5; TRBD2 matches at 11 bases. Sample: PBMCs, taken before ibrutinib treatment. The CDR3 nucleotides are TGTGCCAGCAGTCTAGCGGGGGGAGGCGAGACCCAGTACTTC. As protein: CASSLAGGGETQYF.